These 26 T cell receptor beta chains share one sample of origin, sequenced in a study of blood T cell repertoires in COVID-19. Sequencing used immunoSEQ multiplex PCR; TCRdb keeps in-frame clones, though not all of them. Of about 110,000 clones in the sample, about nine tenths were seen once. The sequenced sample was peripheral blood. The receptors shown here come from a human donor in a cohort sampled during active COVID-19.

This chain links TRBV7-9 with TRBJ2-6; perhaps TRBD1 as D (7 bases). Trimming pared 4 bases from V and 0 bases from J, leaving 19 bases between. The CDR3 totals 19 residues. The V gene's germline CDR1 is SEHNR and CDR2 FQNEAQ (reference sequence). CDR3 region: CASSSLDRRASSGANVLTF. CDR3 nucleotide sequence: TGTGCCAGCAGCTCCTTGGACAGGAGGGCAAGCTCTGGGGCCAACGTCCTGACTTTC.

This CDR3 reads CASSLAPEKLFF. CDR3 bases: TGTGCCAGTTCCCTGGCCCCTGAAAAACTGTTTTTT. The chain combines TRBV12-3 or TRBV12-4 with TRBJ1-4; D ambiguous. The V end was cut by 9 bases, the J end by 7 bases, with 12 bases between. CDR3 length equals 12 residues.

This rearrangement joins TRBV7-2 to TRBJ2-4; 8 nucleotides line up with TRBD2. The CDR3 sequence is 15 residues long. CDR1 is SGHTA, CDR2 FQGNSA, per germline. V shed 1 base and J 3 bases; nucleotides not matched to a gene: 2. The CDR3 sequence is CASSLDGTSKNIQYF. CDR3 DNA: TGTGCCAGCAGCTTAGATGGGACTAGCAAAAACATTCAGTACTTC.

This chain connects TRBV27 to TRBJ2-1; maybe TRBD2 (7 bases). In germline, CDR1 is MNHEY, CDR2 SMNVEV (reference sequence). Trimming shortened V by 3 bases and J by 8 bases, and 20 bases separated the two germline ends. This CDR3 region has 16 residues. CDR3 region: CASSLFGGGTKDEQFF. Written as DNA, the CDR3 is TGTGCCAGCAGTTTGTTCGGCGGGGGCACCAAAGATGAGCAGTTCTTC.

The chain employs TRBV14 and TRBJ2-2, with 9 bases lining up with TRBD2. Germline V CDR1 and CDR2: SGHDN, FVKESK. The CDR3 is 17 amino acids. V lost 2 bases and J lost 4; bases outside the gene matches: 8. The CDR3 loop reads CASSQFPAGGPTGELFF. The CDR3 nucleotides read TGTGCCAGCAGCCAATTCCCGGCGGGAGGGCCCACCGGGGAGCTGTTTTTT.

The J gene is TRBJ2-2, the V gene TRBV7-3; D possibly corresponds to TRBD1 (6 bases). The CDR3 extends over 14 amino acids. Germline V gives CDR1 SGHTA, CDR2 FQGTGA. V was trimmed by 6 bases and J by 1 base, leaving 9 bases between them. In DNA, the CDR3 is TGTGCCAGCAGTTCACAGGGGAACACCGGGGAGCTGTTTTTT. Protein sequence: CASSSQGNTGELFF.

The V call is TRBV20-1, the J call TRBJ1-1; D may be TRBD1 (5 bases). Germline CDR1 is DFQATT and CDR2 is SNEGSKA (reference sequence). The CDR3 is 16 residues long. Trimming pared 3 bases from V and 3 bases from J, leaving 20 bases between. This CDR3 reads CSASRADRGLDTEAFF. The CDR3 DNA sequence: TGCAGTGCTAGTCGGGCTGACCGGGGACTAGACACTGAAGCTTTCTTT.

The V call is TRBV7-7, the J call TRBJ2-6; D gene unclear. The CDR3 spans 16 residues. The V end was cut by 1 base, the J end by 0 bases, with 7 bases between. Germline V CDR1 and CDR2: SSHAT, FNYEAQ (reference sequence). The CDR3 coding sequence is TGTGCCAGCAGCTTAGGGCCAGACTCTGGGGCCAACGTCCTGACTTTC. Its protein product is CASSLGPDSGANVLTF.

The rearrangement joins TRBV2 to TRBJ1-2; TRBD1 matches 7 bases. The V segment lost 6 bases and the J segment 4 bases; nucleotides outside the gene matches: 5. The CDR3 runs to 13 residues. Germline values: CDR1 SNHLY, CDR2 FYNNEI. The CDR3 loop reads CASRKDRVYGYTF. CDR3 DNA: TGTGCCAGCAGGAAAGACAGGGTCTATGGCTACACCTTC.

The V call is TRBV15, the J call TRBJ1-5; 10 bases match TRBD1. With 0 bases clipped from V and 6 bases from J, the junction kept 8 bases outside the gene matches. Germline-derived CDR1 and CDR2 are LNHNV and YYDKDF (reference sequence). The CDR3 is made up of 17 amino acids. The CDR3 DNA is TGTGCCACCAGCAGAGATTGGACAGGGGGTTACCCTCAGCCCCAGCATTTT. Its translation: CATSRDWTGGYPQPQHF.

This chain links TRBV5-4 with TRBJ2-1; TRBD2 matches at 7 bases. CDR1 is SGHNT, CDR2 YYREEE, per germline (reference sequence). Trimming at V came to 0 bases and at J to 3 bases, leaving 12 bases not matched to a gene. The CDR3 loop spans 18 amino acids. The CDR3 is CASSLDPLGGGSYNEQFF. CDR3 nucleotides: TGTGCCAGCAGCTTGGATCCCTTGGGGGGGGGAAGCTACAATGAGCAGTTCTTC.

V gene TRBV4-1 combines with J gene TRBJ1-4, with a weak D call TRBD1 (5 bases). Trimming removed 1 base at V and 3 bases at J, with 15 bases between. Per germline, CDR1 MGHRA and CDR2 YSYEKL. The CDR3 contains 17 residues. CDR3 amino acids: CASSQVGGTASNEKLFF. The CDR3 nucleotides read TGCGCCAGCAGCCAAGTGGGCGGGACCGCCTCTAATGAAAAACTGTTTTTT.

This chain links TRBV4-2 with TRBJ2-1, with 9 positions matching TRBD2. J was trimmed by 0 bases and V by 0 bases; bases with no gene match: 12. The CDR3 spans 20 residues. Looked up from germline, CDR1 is LGHNA and CDR2 is YNFKEQ. CDR3 residues: CASSQDWGASGMLSYNEQFF. The CDR3 DNA is TGTGCCAGCAGCCAAGATTGGGGGGCTAGCGGGATGCTCTCCTACAATGAGCAGTTCTTC.

The V call is TRBV6-8, the J call TRBJ2-1; a possible D gene is TRBD2 (6 bases). The CDR3 extends over 15 amino acids. V lost 5 bases and J 3 bases, leaving 14 bases between the germline ends. Looked up from germline, CDR1 is MNHGY and CDR2 is SAAAGT. CDR3 loop: CASSQGRGIYNEQFF. CDR3 DNA: TGTGCCAGCAGTCAGGGCCGGGGGATCTACAATGAGCAGTTCTTC.

V gene TRBV18 combines with J gene TRBJ1-2; D might be TRBD1 (5 bases). The CDR3 contains 14 residues. The germline gives CDR1 KGHSH, CDR2 LQKENI. Trimming shortened V by 3 bases and J by 1 base, and 9 bases separated the two germline ends. CDR3 coding DNA: TGTGCCAGCTCACCTATGACAGATAACTATGGCTACACCTTC. Its protein is CASSPMTDNYGYTF.

The chain links TRBV3-1 (or the pseudogene TRBV3-2) to TRBJ1-6, with D uncertain. Per germline, CDR1 LGHDT and CDR2 YNNKEL (reference sequence). The ends were cut back, 1 base at V and 4 bases at J, with 5 bases in the middle. This CDR3 is built from 14 residues. DNA for the CDR3: TGTGCCAGCAGCCAAGGGCAGTATAATTCACCCCTCCACTTT. Translated, it gives CASSQGQYNSPLHF.

This chain uses TRBV2 with TRBJ2-1, with TRBD2 as a possible D gene (6 bases). The CDR3 is 16 residues long. V was trimmed by 5 bases and J by 6 bases, leaving 20 bases between them. The germline V gene has CDR1 SNHLY and CDR2 FYNNEI. The CDR3 is CASSRPPGLFPNEQFF. The CDR3 nucleotides are TGTGCCAGCAGTCGGCCCCCGGGACTCTTTCCCAATGAGCAGTTCTTC.

V gene TRBV11-2 combines with J gene TRBJ2-1, with a weak D call TRBD1 (5 bases). Germline-derived CDR1 and CDR2 are SGHAT and FQNNGV. V lost 5 bases and J 9 bases, leaving 14 bases between the germline ends. The CDR3 sequence is 13 residues long. The CDR3 DNA reads TGTGCCAGCAGCCCCCGTGGGGCGAGTGAGCAGTTCTTC. The encoded protein is CASSPRGASEQFF. Supplemented by reference TRBV11-2 and TRBJ2-1, the full variable domain reads EAGVAQSPRYKIIEKRQSVAFWCNPISGHATLYWYQQILGQGPKLLIQFQNNGVVDDSQLPKDRFSAERLKGVDSTLKIQPAKLEDSAVYLCASSPRGASEQFFGPGTRLTVL.

This chain links TRBV28 with TRBJ1-4; TRBD1 might be the D (5 bases). This CDR3 is built from 13 residues. The V end lost 9 bases, the J end lost 11 bases, and 19 bases lay between the germline ends. The germline CDR1 and CDR2 sequences are MDHEN and SYDVKM. The CDR3 sequence: CASQAGGDRKLFF. The DNA of the CDR3 is TGTGCCAGTCAAGCGGGGGGAGATAGGAAACTGTTTTTT.

The V and J genes are TRBV10-3 and TRBJ1-2, with TRBD1 matching 7 bases. Unmatched junction bases numbered 5, after V lost 5 bases and J lost 5 bases. The CDR3 spans 13 residues. The germline CDR1 and CDR2 sequences are ENHRY and SYGVKD. CDR3 in amino acids: CAISPDREYGYTF. The CDR3 region has the DNA TGTGCCATCAGTCCCGACAGGGAATATGGCTACACCTTC.

V gene TRBV15 combines with J gene TRBJ2-7; 11 bases fit TRBD2. Germline CDR1 LNHNV, CDR2 YYDKDF (reference sequence). The junction had 6 bases not matched to a gene; V was cut back by 3 bases and J by 5 bases. CDR3 length: 15 amino acids. CDR3 DNA: TGTGCCACCAGCAGGGGACTAGCGGACGGCCACGAGCAGTACTTC. This sequence encodes CATSRGLADGHEQYF.

The chain couples TRBV5-5 to TRBJ2-3, with D uncertain. The CDR3 sequence is 12 residues long. Germline-derived CDR1 and CDR2 are SGHKS and YYEKEE (reference sequence). Trimming left V 0 bases short and J 4 bases short, with 3 bases between. Written as DNA, the CDR3 is TGTGCCAGCAGCTTGGTCGCAGATACGCAGTATTTT. This sequence encodes CASSLVADTQYF.

The rearrangement joins TRBV5-6 to TRBJ2-3; 15 bases are shared with TRBD2. V gave up 0 bases and J gave up 10 bases; unmatched junction bases: 6. Germline V lookup: CDR1 SGHDT, CDR2 YYEEEE. The CDR3 has 16 amino acids. Here the CDR3 reads CASSLEGTSGRIAQYF. In DNA form, the CDR3 reads TGTGCCAGCAGCTTGGAAGGGACTAGCGGGAGGATCGCGCAGTATTTT.

The V and J genes are TRBV4-3 and TRBJ2-3, with TRBD2 matching 13 bases. Germline trimming cut 3 bases from V and 2 bases from J; bases unmatched to any gene: 14. The CDR3 runs 20 residues. The germline gives CDR1 LGHNA, CDR2 YSLEER. CDR3 coding DNA: TGCGCCAGCAGCCATTTACGACTAGCGGGAGGATCCCCCTACACAGATACGCAGTATTTT. Translating gives CASSHLRLAGGSPYTDTQYF.

V usage is TRBV5-1 and J usage is TRBJ2-2; 10 positions match TRBD2. The CDR3 extends over 17 amino acids. Germline lookup yields CDR1 SGHRS and CDR2 YFSETQ. V was clipped by 4 bases and J by 0 bases; unmatched bases: 6. The CDR3 DNA reads as TGCGCCAGCAGCCCCCGGACTAGCGGAGCGAACACCGGGGAGCTGTTTTTT. This sequence encodes CASSPRTSGANTGELFF.

The V call is TRBV7-8, the J call TRBJ2-7, with 8 positions matching TRBD1. The CDR3 consists of 15 residues. Per germline, CDR1 SGHVS and CDR2 FQNEAQ. The junction had 5 bases not matched to a gene; V was cut back by 3 bases and J by 1 base. The CDR3 DNA follows: TGTGCCAGCAGCTTCCGGGACAGGTCTTCCTACGAGCAGTACTTC. Protein sequence: CASSFRDRSSYEQYF.